Below, one T cell receptor (beta chain) is given with its context. CDR3 length: 16 amino acids. Germline lookup yields CDR1 MNHEY and CDR2 SVGAGI. Trimming stripped 2 bases from V and 0 bases from J, with 13 bases between. The record originates from a study of blood T cell repertoires in COVID-19. In the study overall: Sources were T cells, B-cell-depleted T cells, or PBMCs; the material itself was cDNA or gDNA.

Sequencing used immunoSEQ multiplex PCR; TCRdb keeps in-frame clones, though not all of them. In the table there are around 180,000 clones, roughly four fifths of which are singletons. V is TRBV6-5 and J is TRBJ1-1, with a possible D match to TRBD1 (6 bases). The sample comprised peripheral blood. The sequence came from a woman in her 30s with acute or convalescent COVID-19. The CDR3 protein is CASSYLPGQMNTEAFF. The CDR3 DNA sequence: TGTGCCAGCAGTTACCTCCCCGGACAGATGAACACTGAAGCTTTCTTT.